This TCR beta chain comes out of a study of T cells after yellow fever vaccination (dated by TCRdb to between 2019 and 2020). Broadly, across the study: The SMART-Seq v4 Ultra Low Input RNA kit was used to prepare libraries from fractions with low cell numbers. To track T-cell clones before and after primary and booster YFV17D yellow fever vaccination, bulk TCR alpha and beta repertoires were sequenced longitudinally. Two healthy male donors, one aged 18 to 29 and one aged 30 to 40 years, made up the cohort. Blood samples were taken at several timepoints before and after primary and secondary immunization, and bulk PBMC replicates and cell subsets were isolated.

This specimen's treatment or condition label, interpreted: live attenuated yellow fever vaccine strain. A standard Ficoll-Paque protocol was used to isolate PBMCs from peripheral blood. Dynabeads CD4 and CD8 positive selection kits were used to isolate the CD4 and CD8 T-cell fractions. RNA was extracted with TriZol from bulk PBMCs, CD4 and CD8 fractions, and dextramer-positive and dextramer-negative fractions. Counted from cysteine to phenylalanine, this CDR3 has 14 amino acids. The retained sequence is limited to the CDR3, 42 bases, with the frame set at the first base. Relative to germline, V is 0 bases shorter and J is 4 bases shorter, with 6 bases between their ends. Taken from the germline V gene, the CDR1 and CDR2 loops are SGHVS and FQNEAQ. TCR cDNA was synthesized by 5'RACE template switching, which introduced a universal primer site and unique molecular identifiers. Priming of cDNA synthesis was performed from both the TCR alpha and TCR beta constant segments. Libraries were amplified in two PCR steps, with sample barcodes and sequencing adapters added in the second step. Sequencing of the libraries was done on either Illumina HiSeq 2500 (2x100 bp) or NovaSeq (2x150 bp). Processing in the source paper ran as follows. Demultiplexing of reads and collapsing into UMI consensus sequences were performed with MIGEC, and V(D)J alignment was carried out with MiXCR. Using edgeR on replicate PBMC samples, clonotypes were called vaccine-responding if FDR was below 0.01 and the log2 fold change was above 5 up to day 15. CD4 or CD8 identity was assigned to each bulk clonotype according to whether the clonotype was present at higher abundance in the sequenced CD4 repertoire or the sequenced CD8 repertoire. The raw public reads went through TCRdb reprocessing: fastp at Q25, MiXCR clone calling, in-frame beta chains kept. A single entry per CDR3 protein holds the most common genes and DNA from its merged rows. The V and J calls were determined by TCRdb, not by the authors. This sample comprises 65,000 to 70,000 distinct CDR3 sequences, 4.5% to 7.5% of them detected only once. The ten largest make up roughly 2.3% of the sample.

This clonotype has ten or more counts. Its antigen is unknown. One base away there is no much larger clone; base qualities are not given. What the research found in general, with its limitations: Compared with the primary T-cell response, the secondary T-cell response was faster but weaker, reaching its peak on day 5 rather than on day 15. After the booster, most clones that had expanded after primary vaccination were detected again (roughly 96% of CD4 and around 88% of CD8), suggesting broad maintenance of memory. Computational filtering was needed because FACS-sorted repertoires could contain abundant contaminating clonotypes from the bulk population. A small fraction of clonotypes showed up in both the CD4 and CD8 compartments, probably as a result of convergent recombination. Because only a couple of donors were included in the study, the extent to which the findings can be generalized is limited.

The sample consisted of CD4+ T cells sorted from PBMCs, taken more than 13 days after the first yellow fever vaccination. The chain is encoded by TRBV7-8 joined to TRBJ1-4; the D gene assignment is ambiguous. The sequence came from a man between 18 and 35 years old who received the YFV17D yellow fever vaccine. This receptor has the CDR3 CASSLAGFNEKLFF. The DNA sequence is given as TGTGCCAGCAGCTTAGCAGGCTTTAATGAAAAACTGTTTTTT.